These T cell receptor beta chains were read from a single sample in a study of OX40 agonist ivuxolimab in advanced cancers. The method was immunoSEQ multiplex PCR; TCRdb's version includes in-frame clones alone and lacks a portion of them. The table has about 79,000 clones, about nine tenths seen once. The sequencing used CD4+ or CD8+ T cells sorted from blood, collected in a trial of the OX40 agonist ivuxolimab. The receptors stem from an adult with an advanced solid tumor such as melanoma, head and neck, liver or kidney cancer. CDR3s include the opening cysteine and the closing phenylalanine or tryptophan. The order of the fields is J gene, V gene, clone size, D gene, CDR3 protein, CDR3 DNA. D genes are given only for firm matches. The size of a clone is reported for some rows only, either as once, few or many, or as a class for expanded clones.

TRBJ2-7	TRBV4-1	.	TRBD1	CASSPDRPSYEQYF	TGCGCCAGCAGCCCGGACAGGCCGTCCTACGAGCAGTACTTC
TRBJ2-7	TRBV29-1	.	TRBD1	CSAGQGAYEQYF	TGCAGCGCCGGACAGGGGGCTTACGAGCAGTACTTC
TRBJ2-1	TRBV6-5	.	.	CASSFGTASYNEQFF	TGTGCCAGCAGTTTCGGGACGGCCTCCTACAATGAGCAGTTCTTC
TRBJ1-1	TRBV9	few	TRBD1	CASSVEGQGSTEAFF	TGTGCCAGCAGCGTAGAGGGACAGGGTAGCACTGAAGCTTTCTTT
TRBJ2-7	TRBV30	.	TRBD1	CAWSARSGGTYEQYF	TGTGCCTGGAGTGCCCGATCAGGGGGTACCTACGAGCAGTACTTC
TRBJ1-3	TRBV5-1	.	.	CASSLDTISGNTIYF	TGCGCCAGCAGTCTCGACACCATCTCTGGAAACACCATATATTTT
TRBJ1-2	TRBV7-9	.	.	CASSLDSSNYGYTF	TGTGCCAGCAGCTTAGACTCAAGCAACTATGGCTACACCTTC
TRBJ1-2	TRBV6-6	few	.	CASRPGGHGYTF	TGTGCCAGCAGACCCGGAGGGCATGGCTACACCTTC
TRBJ1-2	TRBV27	.	.	CASSSGDYGYTF	TGTGCCAGCAGTTCGGGGGACTATGGCTACACCTTC
TRBJ2-7	TRBV29-1	.	TRBD1	CSVGDRGYEQYF	TGCAGCGTTGGGGACAGGGGTTACGAGCAGTACTTC
TRBJ2-2	TRBV7-2	.	.	CASSLSGAGGELFF	TGTGCCAGCAGCTTATCAGGGGCTGGCGGGGAGCTGTTTTTT
TRBJ1-2	TRBV7-9	many	.	CASSLVRGQTKNNYGYTF	TGTGCCAGCAGCTTAGTTAGGGGTCAGACAAAGAACAACTATGGCTACACCTTC
TRBJ2-7	TRBV2	.	TRBD2	CASTGTSGGAVEQYF	TGTGCCAGCACCGGGACTAGCGGGGGGGCGGTCGAGCAGTACTTC
TRBJ2-5	TRBV29-1	.	.	CSVESVDSPKQETQYF	TGCAGCGTTGAATCGGTTGACAGCCCCAAACAAGAGACCCAGTACTTC
TRBJ1-4	TRBV19	.	.	CASSLTPTTNEKLFF	TGTGCCAGTAGTTTGACACCTACAACTAATGAAAAACTGTTTTTT
TRBJ1-2	TRBV27	.	.	CASSLGQGMNYGYTF	TGTGCCAGCAGTTTGGGGCAGGGCATGAACTATGGCTACACCTTC
TRBJ1-4	TRBV11-2	.	.	CASSPFDAQNEKLFF	TGTGCCAGCAGCCCCTTTGACGCACAGAATGAAAAACTGTTTTTT
TRBJ2-7	TRBV5-8	.	.	CASTTGTPFYEQYF	TGTGCCAGCACAACCGGGACACCCTTTTACGAGCAGTACTTC
TRBJ1-4	TRBV7-9	.	.	CASSGTIEKLFF	TGTGCCAGCAGTGGAACGATTGAAAAACTGTTTTTT
TRBJ1-1	TRBV27	.	.	CASSLVAPMNTEAFF	TGTGCCAGCAGTTTAGTGGCCCCCATGAACACTGAAGCTTTCTTT
TRBJ1-6	TRBV4-1	once	.	CASSQESATPSNSPLHF	TGCGCCAGTAGCCAAGAATCCGCCACTCCGAGTAATTCACCCCTCCACTTT
TRBJ1-1	TRBV5-1	once	.	CASSFRQYTEAFF	TGCGCCAGCAGCTTCCGCCAGTACACTGAAGCTTTCTTT
TRBJ2-7	TRBV2	.	.	CASSERGRAYEQYF	TGTGCCAGCAGTGAACGCGGGCGGGCCTACGAGCAGTACTTC
TRBJ2-7	TRBV5-1	.	.	CASSFRDIGYEQYF	TGCGCCAGCAGCTTCCGGGACATAGGTTACGAGCAGTACTTC
TRBJ1-2	TRBV29-1	.	TRBD1	CSVATGDGYTF	TGCAGCGTCGCCACAGGGGATGGCTACACCTTC
TRBJ1-2	TRBV27	.	TRBD1	CASSIQGALRYGYTF	TGTGCCAGCAGTATCCAGGGGGCTCTTAGGTATGGCTACACCTTC
TRBJ2-1	TRBV18	.	.	CASSPITRNEQFF	TGTGCCAGCTCCCCCATCACTAGGAATGAGCAGTTCTTC
TRBJ1-2	TRBV5-1	once	TRBD1	CASNLAGQANYGYTF	TGCGCCAGCAACCTAGCCGGACAGGCGAACTATGGCTACACCTTC
TRBJ2-7	TRBV5-1	.	TRBD1	CASSTIGQVYGAAEQYF	TGCGCCAGCAGCACCATTGGACAGGTTTATGGAGCTGCCGAGCAGTACTTC
TRBJ2-2	TRBV7-6	.	.	CASSLAGWYTGELFF	TGTGCCAGCAGCTTAGCGGGTTGGTACACCGGGGAGCTGTTTTTT
TRBJ2-7	TRBV5-5	.	TRBD1	CASSSLQGDEQYF	TGTGCCAGCAGCTCCCTACAGGGGGACGAGCAGTACTTC
TRBJ2-7	TRBV7-6	once	.	CASSLEAGKAYEQYF	TGTGCCAGCAGCTTAGAGGCAGGGAAAGCCTACGAGCAGTACTTC
TRBJ2-1	TRBV7-6	.	.	CASCRVQYNEQFF	TGTGCCAGCTGTCGCGTACAGTACAATGAGCAGTTCTTC
TRBJ2-2	TRBV7-9	.	TRBD1	CASSGTVKTGELFF	TGTGCCAGTTCTGGGACAGTAAAGACCGGGGAGCTGTTTTTT
TRBJ1-4	TRBV27	.	.	CASSLSWGTGEEKLFF	TGTGCCAGCAGTTTATCGTGGGGGACCGGGGAGGAAAAACTGTTTTTT
TRBJ1-2	TRBV6-4	.	TRBD1	CASGDGQGNDYTF	TGTGCCAGCGGTGATGGACAGGGGAATGACTACACCTTC
TRBJ1-5	TRBV6-1	few	.	CASSEDRFQPQHF	TGTGCCAGCAGTGAAGACAGATTTCAGCCCCAGCATTTT
TRBJ2-7	TRBV27	.	.	CASSPTPTIEQYF	TGTGCCAGCAGTCCTACTCCGACTATCGAGCAGTACTTC
TRBJ2-5	TRBV7-2	.	TRBD1	CASSSNRDRVEETQYF	TGTGCCAGCAGCTCCAACCGGGACAGGGTCGAAGAGACCCAGTACTTC
TRBJ2-3	TRBV9	.	.	CASSVQGSTDTQYF	TGTGCCAGCAGCGTTCAGGGATCCACAGATACGCAGTATTTT
TRBJ2-7	TRBV2	few	TRBD2	CASSELRSGGASEQYF	TGTGCCAGCAGTGAACTCCGCAGCGGGGGGGCTTCCGAGCAGTACTTC
TRBJ1-1	TRBV25-1	.	TRBD1	CASRSRGQGEAFF	TGTGCCAGCCGCTCTAGGGGACAGGGGGAAGCTTTCTTT
TRBJ2-7	TRBV7-8	.	.	CASSLRLASDYEQYF	TGTGCCAGCAGCTTAAGATTGGCCAGTGACTACGAGCAGTACTTC
TRBJ2-3	TRBV27	.	.	CASSLSPGAAEDTQYF	TGTGCCAGCAGTTTATCCCCAGGGGCGGCTGAAGATACGCAGTATTTT
TRBJ2-1	TRBV9	once	.	CASSVDQGLGNEQFF	TGTGCCAGCAGCGTAGATCAGGGGCTGGGGAATGAGCAGTTCTTC
TRBJ1-3	TRBV4-2	.	.	CASSQDRGIGGNTIYF	TGTGCCAGCAGCCAAGATAGGGGCATTGGCGGAAACACCATATATTTT
TRBJ1-6	TRBV5-1	once	.	CASSLAEYSPLHF	TGCGCCAGCAGCTTGGCCGAGTACTCACCCCTCCACTTT
TRBJ2-7	TRBV7-9	.	.	CASSLQGGGEQYF	TGTGCCAGCAGCCTTCAGGGGGGAGGCGAGCAGTACTTC
TRBJ1-2	TRBV15	few	TRBD1	CATSSPDRGAGYGYTF	TGTGCCACCAGCAGCCCCGACAGGGGAGCGGGGTATGGCTACACCTTC
TRBJ2-7	TRBV9	.	.	CASSVGQSSYEQYF	TGTGCCAGCAGCGTAGGGCAAAGCTCCTACGAGCAGTACTTC